The next 19 T cell receptor beta chains were all read from a single sample in a study of read filtering for tumor transcriptome and immune sequencing. This library used approximately 390 ng RNA and molecular barcoded adaptors spanning alpha/delta and beta/gamma chains. TCRdb recomputed calls from the reads with MiXCR, one row per CDR3 protein. The table lists tens of thousands of distinct CDR3 sequences, roughly 21% of them singletons. Source material: a population of CD138-negative cells sorted from bone marrow. These receptors were collected from a donor aged 40 or over with multiple myeloma.

As regards this clonotype: Given a much more abundant clone one base away, this may be a read error. CDR3 protein: CASSQSLKTEAFF. The DNA of the CDR3 is TGTGCCAGCAGCCAATCACTCAAAACTGAAGCTTTCTTT. The chain recombines TRBV9 with TRBJ1-1; D not certain. The CDR3 totals 13 residues. The V and J ends lost 4 bases and 5 bases respectively, with 12 bases between them. Per the germline V gene, CDR1 is SGDLS and CDR2 is YYNGEE.

This clonotype was seen only a few times. This chain links TRBV6-1 with TRBJ2-7; 9 bases fit TRBD1. V dropped 4 bases and J dropped 3; count of bases not matched to a gene: 13. Germline V gene data show CDR1 as MNHNS and CDR2 as SASEGT. CDR3 length equals 17 residues. The CDR3 sequence: CASSVMAGTGIHYEQYF. CDR3 nucleotides: TGTGCCAGCAGTGTTATGGCCGGGACAGGGATCCACTACGAGCAGTACTTC.

This clonotype is deemed medium-sized. The chain uses TRBV27 and TRBJ2-2, with 7 bases identical to TRBD1. The trim removed 4 bases at V and 7 bases at J, leaving 3 bases unmatched. This CDR3 spans 13 amino acids. CDR1 and CDR2 (germline): MNHEY, SMNVEV (reference sequence). CDR3 coding DNA: TGTGCCAGCAGTTACAGGGGCGACGGGGAGCTGTTTTTT. Amino acid sequence: CASSYRGDGELFF.

In its sample, this clonotype was seen a few times. V is TRBV5-1 and J is TRBJ2-5; weak D call: TRBD1 (5 bases). Germline values: CDR1 SGHRS, CDR2 YFSETQ. V was cut by 1 base and J by 5 bases, with 6 bases left in between. This CDR3 region has 12 residues. CDR3 in amino acids: CASSLSGETQYF. In DNA, the CDR3 is TGCGCCAGCAGCTTGTCAGGGGAGACCCAGTACTTC.

This clonotype appeared a few times. The J gene is TRBJ2-6, the V gene TRBV29-1, with D unclear. This CDR3 spans 14 amino acids. V was cut by 4 bases and J by 4 bases, with 11 bases left in between. The V gene's germline CDR1 is SQVTM and CDR2 ANQGSEA. Written as DNA, the CDR3 is TGCAGCGTTGCCGAGGCCTGGGGGGCCAACGTCCTGACTTTC. Translated: CSVAEAWGANVLTF.

Comment on this clonotype: Sequence at one end of the junction differs from germline and may be a read error. The chain uses TRBV5-5 and TRBJ2-3; 7 nucleotides align to TRBD1. Germline V lookup: CDR1 SGHKS, CDR2 YYEKEE (reference sequence). CDR3 length: 15 residues. The CDR3 coding sequence is TGTGACAGCAGCTTAGTTGACAGGGGCACAGATACGCAGTATTTT. As protein: CDSSLVDRGTDTQYF.

This clonotype has only a few counts. A single base separates this from a much larger clone, so it may be a read error. The chain uses TRBV2 and TRBJ1-1; perhaps TRBD1 as D (5 bases). The germline CDR1 and CDR2 sequences are SNHLY and FYNNEI. The V end lost 6 bases, the J end lost 3 bases, and 17 bases lay between the germline ends. The CDR3 length is 15 residues. This CDR3 reads CASRLNRQRDTEAFF. The CDR3 bases are TGTGCCAGCAGGCTCAACAGGCAAAGGGACACTGAAGCTTTCTTT.

This clonotype has ten or more counts. The rearrangement links TRBV4-1 to TRBJ2-2; 14 bases are shared with TRBD2. Germline V gives CDR1 MGHRA, CDR2 YSYEKL. The CDR3 length is 19 residues. With V trimmed by 7 bases and J by 7 bases, 17 bases remained unmatched. The CDR3 sequence: CASTLSGLAGAGYSGELFF. CDR3 sequence (DNA): TGCGCCAGCACCCTCTCGGGACTAGCGGGGGCCGGATATAGCGGGGAGCTGTTTTTT.

V gene TRBV7-2 combines with J gene TRBJ1-2, with a weak D call TRBD1 (5 bases). The ends were cut back, 1 base at V and 6 bases at J, with 9 bases in the middle. Germline CDR1 and CDR2: SGHTA and FQGNSA. CDR3 length equals 13 residues. The CDR3 sequence: CASSLDGRDGYTF. CDR3 nucleotide sequence: TGTGCCAGCAGCTTAGATGGCAGGGATGGCTACACCTTC. The whole variable domain, remainder taken from reference TRBV7-2 and TRBJ1-2, is GAGVSQSPSNKVTEKGKDVELRCDPISGHTALYWYRQSLGQGLEFLIYFQGNSAPDKSGLPSDRFSAERTGGSVSTLTIQRTQQEDSAVYLCASSLDGRDGYTFGSGTRLTVV.

There are many counts of this clonotype. The chain carries TRBV28 and TRBJ2-7; D might be TRBD2 (6 bases). Trimming removed 8 bases from V and 2 bases from J, with 13 bases in between. In germline, CDR1 is MDHEN, CDR2 SYDVKM. The CDR3 totals 13 residues. CDR3 in DNA: TGTGCCAGCCTAGGGACTCGCACCTACGAGCAGTACTTC. Translated, it gives CASLGTRTYEQYF. Drawing the rest from reference TRBV28 and TRBJ2-7, the complete variable domain is DVKVTQSSRYLVKRTGEKVFLECVQDMDHENMFWYRQDPGLGLRLIYFSYDVKMKEKGDIPEGYSVSREKKERFSLILESASTNQTSMYLCASLGTRTYEQYFGPGTRLTVT.

There are a few counts of this clonotype. The rearrangement joins TRBV5-1 to TRBJ1-3, with unresolved D. This CDR3 comprises 16 residues. CDR1 and CDR2 (germline): SGHRS, YFSETQ. V was pared by 2 bases and J by 1 base, with 13 bases between. The CDR3 loop reads CASSFLQQSSGNTIYF. Written as DNA, the CDR3 is TGCGCCAGCAGCTTCTTACAGCAGTCTTCTGGAAACACCATATATTTT.

In regard to this clonotype: Just one base apart from a much larger clone, this may be a read error. The rearrangement uses TRBV5-1 and TRBJ2-3, with 11 bases matching TRBD2. CDR1 is SGHRS, CDR2 YFSETQ, per germline. V shed 4 bases, J shed 0 bases, and the junction held 7 bases outside the gene matches. The CDR3 extends over 17 amino acids. CDR3 bases: TGCGCCAGCAGCATAGTGACTAGCGGGGATAGCACAGATACGCAGTATTTT. Its protein product is CASSIVTSGDSTDTQYF.

The chain joins TRBV5-1 to TRBJ1-2; D uncertain. CDR1 is SGHRS, CDR2 YFSETQ, per germline. The V end lost 0 bases, the J end lost 5 bases, and 8 bases lay between the germline ends. This CDR3 comprises 13 residues. The CDR3 is CASSLGSPYGYTF. The CDR3 DNA follows: TGCGCCAGCAGCTTGGGGTCCCCTTATGGCTACACCTTC. The full variable domain, with the rest looked up from reference TRBV5-1 and TRBJ1-2, is KAGVTQTPRYLIKTRGQQVTLSCSPISGHRSVSWYQQTPGQGLQFLFEYFSETQRNKGNFPGRFSGRQFSNSRSEMNVSTLELGDSALYLCASSLGSPYGYTFGSGTRLTVV.

As for this clonotype: This may arise from a read error, as a much more abundant clone is one base away. This chain uses TRBV20-1 with TRBJ2-6, with D possibly matching TRBD1 (5 bases). The CDR3 extends over 14 amino acids. The germline V gene has CDR1 DFQATT and CDR2 SNEGSKA (reference sequence). CDR3 sequence: CSARGQPGANVLAF. CDR3 in DNA: TGCAGTGCTAGAGGGCAACCTGGGGCCAACGTCCTGGCTTTC.

In this sample, this clonotype turned up many times. This chain uses TRBV20-1 with TRBJ1-4; possible D gene TRBD1, 5 bases. This CDR3 contains 14 residues. Germline V gives CDR1 DFQATT, CDR2 SNEGSKA (reference sequence). Trimming took off 5 bases at V and 7 bases at J, with 17 bases between the two ends. This CDR3 is CSALSELGTEKLFF. CDR3 coding DNA: TGCAGTGCTCTTTCCGAGTTGGGGACTGAAAAACTGTTTTTT.

This clonotype was seen ten or more times. The chain has TRBV6-5 and TRBJ1-5; 7 nucleotides agree with TRBD1. In germline, CDR1 is MNHEY, CDR2 SVGAGI. After removal of 5 bases from V and 5 bases from J, the junction contained 3 bases not matched to a gene. CDR3 length: 13 amino acids. Here the CDR3 reads CASSRGGHQPQHF. The CDR3 DNA sequence: TGTGCCAGCAGTCGAGGGGGCCATCAGCCCCAGCATTTT.

The chain recombines TRBV7-9 with TRBJ2-1; D is unresolved. In germline, CDR1 is SEHNR, CDR2 FQNEAQ (reference sequence). V was cut by 1 base and J by 8 bases, with 9 bases left in between. The CDR3 loop spans 13 amino acids. The CDR3 here is CASSLVGSDEQFF. DNA for the CDR3: TGTGCCAGCAGCTTAGTAGGGTCCGATGAGCAGTTCTTC.

This clonotype appeared many times. J is TRBJ2-3 and V is TRBV7-3; D may correspond to TRBD1 or TRBD2 (5 bases each). The CDR3 is made up of 14 amino acids. Germline V gives CDR1 SGHTA, CDR2 FQGTGA. Trimming removed 0 bases at V and 7 bases at J, with 11 bases between. CDR3 sequence reads: CASSLTHGGNTQYF. The CDR3 region has the DNA TGTGCCAGCAGCTTAACGCATGGGGGAAATACGCAGTATTTT.

This clonotype was seen at least ten times. The gene calls are TRBV7-2 and TRBJ2-1, with D tentatively TRBD1 (6 bases). This CDR3 is 16 amino acids long. Per germline, CDR1 SGHTA and CDR2 FQGNSA. V gave up 1 base and J gave up 1 base, with 11 bases separating them. For the CDR3, the DNA is TGTGCCAGCAGCTTAGTAGGGGGTCGGTCCTACAATGAGCAGTTCTTC. Translating it yields CASSLVGGRSYNEQFF.